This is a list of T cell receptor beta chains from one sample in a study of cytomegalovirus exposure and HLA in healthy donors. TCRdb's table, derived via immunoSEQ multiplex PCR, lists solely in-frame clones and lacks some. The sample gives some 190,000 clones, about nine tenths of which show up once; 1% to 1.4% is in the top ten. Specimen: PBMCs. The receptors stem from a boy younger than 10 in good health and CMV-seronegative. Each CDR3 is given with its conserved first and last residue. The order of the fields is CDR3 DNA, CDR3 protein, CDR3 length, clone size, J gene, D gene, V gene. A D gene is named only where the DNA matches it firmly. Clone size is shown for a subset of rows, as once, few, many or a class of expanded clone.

TGTGCCAGCAGTTTTAAAGCGTTGCAACAAGAGACCCAGTACTTC	CASSFKALQQETQYF	15	once	TRBJ2-5	.	TRBV28
TGCGCCAGCAGCTTGGGCGTGGGGGCAGGAAACACCATATATTTT	CASSLGVGAGNTIYF	15	many	TRBJ1-3	.	TRBV5-1
TGCGCCAGCAGCTTGGCTGGTCCAGGGGGCCGGTATAATTCACCCCTCCACTTT	CASSLAGPGGRYNSPLHF	18	.	TRBJ1-6	TRBD1	TRBV5-1
TGTGCCAGCAGTCCCCCCGGGACAAGGGGCTACACCTTC	CASSPPGTRGYTF	13	.	TRBJ1-2	.	TRBV27
TGTGCCAGCAGCCCGGGGACAGGGGGGCGGACGCAGTATTTT	CASSPGTGGRTQYF	14	.	TRBJ2-3	TRBD1	TRBV7-2
TGTGCCAGCAGCGTAGCTTTGGGGGGTGGGAACACTGAAGCTTTCTTT	CASSVALGGGNTEAFF	16	.	TRBJ1-1	.	TRBV9
TGTGCCAGCAGCTTAGGACCACGGGGGGCGAGCACAGATACGCAGTATTTT	CASSLGPRGASTDTQYF	17	few	TRBJ2-3	.	TRBV7-2
TGTGCCAGCAGTCTGGCCGGACTAGCGGGCACCGGGGAGCTGTTTTTT	CASSLAGLAGTGELFF	16	.	TRBJ2-2	TRBD2	TRBV28
TGTGCCAGCAGCTTAATTGGGACAAAATACGAGCAGTACTTC	CASSLIGTKYEQYF	14	.	TRBJ2-7	.	TRBV11-2
TGTGCCAGCTCACCGGGGGGCCAAGAGACCCAGTACTTC	CASSPGGQETQYF	13	.	TRBJ2-5	.	TRBV18
TGCGCCAGCAGCCCAAGCCCCGACAGGGGACGGGGCTACACCTTC	CASSPSPDRGRGYTF	15	.	TRBJ1-2	TRBD1	TRBV5-1
TGCGCCAGCAGCCCAACCGACAGCGACTATGGCTACACCTTC	CASSPTDSDYGYTF	14	.	TRBJ1-2	.	TRBV5-1
TGTGCCAGCAGCTTACGGGGCGGGAGCTATGGCTACACCTTC	CASSLRGGSYGYTF	14	once	TRBJ1-2	.	TRBV5-8
TGTGCCAGCAGCTTACGAGGGGGAATGAACACTGAAGCTTTCTTT	CASSLRGGMNTEAFF	15	.	TRBJ1-1	.	TRBV5-4
TGTGCCAGTAGTATGGGGCGCCGCCACACAGATACGCAGTATTTT	CASSMGRRHTDTQYF	15	.	TRBJ2-3	.	TRBV19
TGTGCCTGGAGTGACCTGGGACTGGGAGGGTCTTCACCCCTCCACTTT	CAWSDLGLGGSSPLHF	16	.	TRBJ1-6	.	TRBV30
TGTGCCAGTAGTATTTGGGGAGAAGAAGCTTTCTTT	CASSIWGEEAFF	12	.	TRBJ1-1	.	TRBV19
TGTGCCAGTAGTATACAGGACAGGGTGAACACTGAAGCTTTCTTT	CASSIQDRVNTEAFF	15	few	TRBJ1-1	TRBD1	TRBV19
TGTGCCAGCAGTCCAACAGGGCTGTCTGGAAACACCATATATTTT	CASSPTGLSGNTIYF	15	.	TRBJ1-3	.	TRBV6-6
TGTGCCAGCAGTGCGCCTAGCGGGAGGCCCTCGAACACCGGGGAGCTGTTTTTT	CASSAPSGRPSNTGELFF	18	.	TRBJ2-2	TRBD2	TRBV2
TGCGCCAGCAGCTTGGGCCCCAAGGGGGCGAGCAACGAGCAGTACTTC	CASSLGPKGASNEQYF	16	.	TRBJ2-7	TRBD1	TRBV5-1
TGTGCCTGGACCGGATCACAGGGCCAGGGGGGCTACACCTTC	CAWTGSQGQGGYTF	14	.	TRBJ1-2	.	TRBV30
TGCGCCAGCAGCCAAACTACCCTGGAGCAGTACTTC	CASSQTTLEQYF	12	.	TRBJ2-5	.	TRBV5-1
TGTGCCAGCAGCCCAATCGGACAGGCTATCGAAAAACTGTTTTTT	CASSPIGQAIEKLFF	15	.	TRBJ1-4	TRBD1	TRBV7-6
TGTGCCAGCAGCAAAGACGAAGAAGAAGGACTTGAGCCCCAGCATTTT	CASSKDEEEGLEPQHF	16	.	TRBJ1-5	.	TRBV21-1
TGTGCCATCAGTGACAGGGACATCAGCACTGAAGCTTTCTTT	CAISDRDISTEAFF	14	few	TRBJ1-1	.	TRBV10-3